Following are 9 T cell receptor beta chains from one sample sequenced in a study of regulatory T cells in long-lasting Graves disease. Building the TCR beta libraries relied on iRepertoire HTBI primers, and CDR3 regions underwent Arm-PCR. TCRdb analysed the multiplex PCR reads with MiXCR anew, one entry per CDR3 protein. The table has a few hundred thousand distinct CDR3 sequences, less than 25% seen once; the top ten hold about 12%. Indicated time point: persistent/refractory GD, antithyroid drugs over 5 years with positive TRAb. With RNA extracted from PBMCs as input, the TCR library was made. This sample comprised peripheral blood mononuclear cells (PBMCs), obtained when the disease was refractory, from a patient treated with antithyroid drugs. These receptors all come from a female donor with Graves disease.

At least ten counts were recorded for this clonotype. CDR3 DNA: TGTGCCAGTATGCAATGGAGCGGGAGGTGGGGTGAGCAGTTCTTC. It translates to CASMQWSGRWGEQFF. The chain has TRBV28 and TRBJ2-1; 9 nucleotides match TRBD2. Germline V lookup: CDR1 MDHEN, CDR2 SYDVKM. The CDR3 has 15 amino acids. The J segment lost 9 bases and the V segment lost 9 bases, leaving 15 bases of the junction unmatched.

This clonotype was picked up many times. The chain has TRBV2 and TRBJ1-6, with D unclear. Trimming shortened V by 0 bases and J by 10 bases, and 16 bases separated the two germline ends. CDR3 size: 16 residues. From germline, CDR1 is SNHLY and CDR2 FYNNEI. The CDR3 here is CASSEALSDPSSPLHF. In DNA, the CDR3 is TGTGCCAGCAGTGAAGCGCTCTCGGATCCGAGCTCACCCCTCCACTTT. Full variable domain (outside the CDR3, taken from reference TRBV2 and TRBJ1-6): EPEVTQTPSHQVTQMGQEVILRCVPISNHLYFYWYRQILGQKVEFLVSFYNNEISEKSEIFDDQFSVERPDGSNFTLKIRSTKLEDSAMYFCASSEALSDPSSPLHFGNGTRLTVT.

In its sample, this clonotype was seen many times. This chain connects TRBV28 to TRBJ2-2; D remains ambiguous. The CDR3 loop spans 12 amino acids. V lost 5 bases to trimming and J lost 6 bases, with 7 bases between them. Germline CDR1 and CDR2: MDHEN and SYDVKM. In DNA, the CDR3 is TGTGCCAGCAGTCCCCCGCCCGGGGAGCTGTTTTTT. Amino acids: CASSPPPGELFF.

The chain uses TRBV12-3 or TRBV12-4 and TRBJ2-1; maybe TRBD1 (6 bases). The CDR3 runs 16 residues. V lost 2 bases and J 2 bases, leaving 13 bases between the germline ends. CDR3 DNA sequence: TGTGCCAGCAGTTTAATAGCAGGGGACACCTACAATGAGCAGTTCTTC. This translates into CASSLIAGDTYNEQFF.

The chain employs TRBV19 and TRBJ1-2, with D possibly matching TRBD1 (5 bases). V was shortened by 5 bases and J by 7 bases, with 17 bases between the two germline ends. Per the germline V gene, CDR1 is LNHDA and CDR2 is SQIVND (reference sequence). The CDR3 sequence is 14 residues long. CDR3 in amino acids: CASSPWTQDGGYTF. As DNA, the CDR3 is TGTGCCAGTAGTCCCTGGACACAGGACGGTGGCTACACCTTC.

The chain couples TRBV3-1 to TRBJ2-7, with 7 bases fitting TRBD2. V trimming: 0 bases; J trimming: 7 bases; junction bases outside the gene matches: 3. The CDR3 extends over 13 amino acids. CDR1 is LGHDT, CDR2 YNNKEL, per germline (reference sequence). CDR3 nucleotides: TGTGCCAGCAGCCAAGACGGGGGGTTAGAGCAGTACTTC. Amino acids: CASSQDGGLEQYF.

The chain carries TRBV5-1 and TRBJ1-4; 7 bases align to TRBD1. Germline lookup yields CDR1 SGHRS and CDR2 YFSETQ. Unmatched junction bases numbered 4, after V lost 4 bases and J lost 7 bases. The CDR3 has 13 residues. This CDR3 is CASSRGPSEKLFF. In DNA form, the CDR3 reads TGCGCCAGCAGCAGGGGGCCGAGTGAAAAACTGTTTTTT.

The chain recombines TRBV18 with TRBJ1-2, with D perhaps matching TRBD1 (5 bases). The CDR3 runs to 13 residues. The V end was cut by 4 bases, the J end by 4 bases, with 10 bases between. The V gene's germline CDR1 is KGHSH and CDR2 LQKENI. The DNA for the CDR3 is TGTGCCAGCTCACAATCAGGGAGCTATGGCTACACCTTC. Amino acid sequence: CASSQSGSYGYTF.

The genes are TRBV5-5 and TRBJ2-5; D ambiguous. Germline lookup yields CDR1 SGHKS and CDR2 YYEKEE (reference sequence). Deletions cut 2 bases from V and 7 bases from J, with 15 bases between. The CDR3 spans 14 residues. The CDR3 coding sequence is TGTGCCAGCAGCTTTCAGCAACATTCGGCGACCCAGTACTTC. It is translated as CASSFQQHSATQYF. The entire variable domain, with the rest obtained from reference TRBV5-5 and TRBJ2-5, is as follows: DAGVTQSPTHLIKTRGQQVTLRCSPISGHKSVSWYQQVLGQGPQFIFQYYEKEERGRGNFPDRFSARQFPNYSSELNVNALLLGDSALYLCASSFQQHSATQYFGPGTRLLVL.